The T cell receptor beta chain described here comes from a study of blood T cell repertoires in COVID-19. Generated by immunoSEQ multiplex PCR, the TCRdb table keeps only in-frame clones and is missing some. The table lists a few hundred thousand clones, 82% of them singletons. Sequencing was done on a sample of peripheral blood. The clonotype originates from an elderly woman with COVID-19, enrolled during active disease.

The DNA of the CDR3 is TGTGCCAGCAGCTTTGCGGGACTAGCGGTCCCTAGCACAGATACGCAGTATTTT. This gives the protein CASSFAGLAVPSTDTQYF. This chain connects TRBV7-2 to TRBJ2-3; the match to TRBD2 covers 11 bases. This CDR3 has 18 residues. V gave up 3 bases and J gave up 0 bases; unmatched junction bases: 8. The V gene's germline CDR1 is SGHTA and CDR2 FQGNSA.